In this sample, the clone carrying this T cell receptor beta chain turned up a few times. Its antigen is not identified. The sample originates from a study of T cell repertoires in cytomegalovirus infection. Across the study: Epitope selection comprised recently identified HLA-C-restricted CMV epitopes and well-studied HLA-B-restricted CMV epitopes. Public TCR beta signature analysis indicated the presence of both CMV infection and matching HLA type.

J lost 3 bases, V lost 3 bases, and 4 bases had no gene match. Germline assignment: CDR1 LNHDA and CDR2 SQIVND (reference sequence). This CDR3 is built from 15 residues. Study results and limitations: Carriers of CMV and the relevant HLA type were discriminated by public TCR beta frequency. Across the ex vivo response, the dominant clonotypes were HLA-C-restricted CMV-specific TCR beta clonotypes.

TCRdb processed the reads anew with MiXCR; each CDR3 protein has one entry. The sample holds about 900,000 distinct CDR3 sequences; 31% are singletons and the top ten take about 14%. This TCR was recovered from a human donor in good health (CMV status not recorded). Some clones in this sample may be carry-over from other donors' samples. The sample consisted of cultured CD8+ T cells from PBMCs, taken from culture after CMV antigen stimulation. V and J are TRBV19 and TRBJ2-3; 9 bases match TRBD1. The DNA of the CDR3 is TGTGCCAGTAGTATCGGGACAGGGTCGACAGATACGCAGTATTTT. Encoded protein: CASSIGTGSTDTQYF.